The 24 T cell receptor beta chains in this list originate from one sample, sequenced in a study of cytomegalovirus exposure and HLA in healthy donors. PCR used 60 Vbeta primers and 13 Jbeta primers. Profiled with immunoSEQ multiplex PCR; TCRdb holds only in-frame clones, not every one. The repertoire holds 75,000 to 90,000 clones, with roughly a tenth as singletons. The sequencing input was PBMCs. The receptors here all came from a man aged 60-69 years in good health and CMV-seropositive.

This chain connects TRBV30 to TRBJ1-2; D is undetermined. Germline loops: CDR1 GTSNPN, CDR2 SVGIG (reference sequence). V gave up 4 bases and J gave up 5 bases, with 11 bases separating them. CDR3 size: 12 residues. Written as DNA, the CDR3 is TGTGCCTGGACTAAAGACATGTATGGCTACACCTTC. Protein product: CAWTKDMYGYTF. Full variable domain (missing parts from reference TRBV30 and TRBJ1-2): SQTIHQWPATLVQPVGSPLSLECTVEGTSNPNLYWYRQAAGRGLQLLFYSVGIGQISSEVPQNLSASRPQDRQFILSSKKLLLSDSGFYLCAWTKDMYGYTFGSGTRLTVV.

The rearrangement links TRBV19 to TRBJ1-5, with D maybe TRBD1 (6 bases). The CDR3 sequence is 16 residues long. From germline, CDR1 is LNHDA and CDR2 SQIVND (reference sequence). Trimming pared 1 base from V and 1 base from J, leaving 11 bases between. The CDR3 DNA is TGTGCCAGTAGTATAGTTCAGGGGTTGAGCAATCAGCCCCAGCATTTT. It is translated as CASSIVQGLSNQPQHF.

The chain uses TRBV29-1 and TRBJ2-1; maybe TRBD2 (7 bases). Trimming took off 2 bases at V and 8 bases at J, with 13 bases between the two ends. The CDR3 is 13 residues long. Germline CDR1 and CDR2: SQVTM and ANQGSEA. The CDR3 loop is CSVEIGGQDEQFF. Written as DNA, the CDR3 is TGCAGCGTTGAAATCGGGGGGCAGGATGAGCAGTTCTTC.

This clone was counted only a few times. This chain connects TRBV21-1 to TRBJ1-5; TRBD1 is the table's D call, not checked against the DNA. TRBV21-1 is termed a pseudogene. This CDR3 region has 17 residues. The CDR3, as DNA: TGTGCCAGCAGCAAAGCGGGGACAGGGGGGGAGCCTCAGCCCCAGCATTTT. It is translated as CASSKAGTGGEPQPQHF.

This chain joins TRBV5-1 and TRBJ1-1; D possibly corresponds to TRBD1 (6 bases). Trimming shortened V by 4 bases and J by 6 bases, and 19 bases separated the two germline ends. The CDR3 has 15 residues. The V gene's germline CDR1 is SGHRS and CDR2 YFSETQ. The CDR3 DNA is TGCGCCAGCAGCGTGTTAGGGGGGGTCGAGGCTGAAGCTTTCTTT. Translation gives CASSVLGGVEAEAFF.

V is TRBV28 and J is TRBJ2-7, with TRBD1 as a possible D gene (5 bases). The CDR3 covers 15 residues. CDR1 and CDR2 from the germline V gene are MDHEN and SYDVKM. With 1 base removed from V and 3 bases from J, the gap between germline ends came to 13 bases. The CDR3 DNA reads as TGTGCCAGCAGTTTATCGGCAGGGTATGGCTACGAGCAGTACTTC. It yields the protein CASSLSAGYGYEQYF.

V is TRBV28 and J is TRBJ2-1; 7 bases are shared with TRBD2. The germline gives CDR1 MDHEN, CDR2 SYDVKM. V was pared by 10 bases and J by 3 bases, with 9 bases of the junction left unmatched. The CDR3 is made up of 14 amino acids. CDR3 sequence (DNA): TGTGCCATTGATAGCGGGCAAGGCTACAATGAGCAGTTCTTC. Its protein product is CAIDSGQGYNEQFF.

This clone was found a few times. The V gene is TRBV5-4, the J gene TRBJ2-2, with a weak D call TRBD2 (7 bases). V was pared by 3 bases and J by 2 bases, with 14 bases between. The CDR3 has 16 residues. CDR1 is SGHNT, CDR2 YYREEE, per germline (reference sequence). The CDR3 DNA reads as TGTGCCAGCAGCTGGGGGGGGGCGGCTAACACCGGGGAGCTGTTTTTT. Amino acids: CASSWGGAANTGELFF.

This clone has more than one count but fewer than ten. V gene TRBV6-5 combines with J gene TRBJ2-7; the D gene is possibly TRBD1 (6 bases). The CDR3 covers 15 residues. Germline loops: CDR1 MNHEY, CDR2 SVGAGI. V shed 5 bases and J shed 3 bases, with 17 bases lying between them. DNA of the CDR3: TGTGCCAGCAGTCGAGGACAGTTCGGTCTCTACGAGCAGTACTTC. Protein: CASSRGQFGLYEQYF.

This chain links TRBV6-1 with TRBJ1-2; D is perhaps TRBD1 (6 bases). The germline V gene encodes CDR1 MNHNS and CDR2 SASEGT. CDR3 length: 11 amino acids. V lost 8 bases to trimming and J lost 8 bases, with 12 bases between them. As DNA, the CDR3 is TGTGCCAGCCAGGGGACGGAGGGCTACACCTTC. Protein sequence: CASQGTEGYTF.

This clone was picked up a small number of times. The rearrangement links TRBV19 to TRBJ2-1; perhaps TRBD1 as D (5 bases). The germline V and J ends were trimmed by 4 bases and 4 bases, with 17 bases remaining between them. The CDR3 runs 16 residues. Germline V gene data show CDR1 as LNHDA and CDR2 as SQIVND (reference sequence). The chain's CDR3 is CASSRARQSDYNEQFF. In DNA form, the CDR3 reads TGTGCCAGTAGTAGGGCTCGACAGTCCGATTACAATGAGCAGTTCTTC.

This clone appeared a few times. The V gene is TRBV28, the J gene TRBJ1-2, with unresolved D. The V end was cut by 4 bases, the J end by 1 base, with 7 bases between. CDR3 length: 13 residues. The germline V gene encodes CDR1 MDHEN and CDR2 SYDVKM. CDR3 sequence (DNA): TGTGCCAGCAGTTATACAGTTAACTATGGCTACACCTTC. Protein sequence: CASSYTVNYGYTF.

This clone has just a few counts. The gene calls are TRBV15 and TRBJ2-1, with 7 nucleotides matching TRBD2. With V trimmed by 3 bases and J by 6 bases, 5 bases remained unmatched. Germline V gene lookup returns CDR1 LNHNV and CDR2 YYDKDF (reference sequence). The CDR3 has 14 residues. The CDR3 reads CATSRGGEGNEQFF. The DNA of the CDR3 is TGTGCCACCAGCAGGGGAGGGGAGGGCAATGAGCAGTTCTTC.

This clone was counted a few times. The rearrangement links TRBV30 to TRBJ1-2; D possibly corresponds to TRBD1 (5 bases). The CDR3 consists of 12 residues. Trimming pared 0 bases from V and 4 bases from J, leaving 6 bases between. CDR1 is GTSNPN, CDR2 SVGIG, per germline (reference sequence). CDR3 nucleotide sequence: TGTGCCTGGAGTGTCGACAGCTATGGCTACACCTTC. It translates to CAWSVDSYGYTF. Full variable domain (outside the CDR3, taken from reference TRBV30 and TRBJ1-2): SQTIHQWPATLVQPVGSPLSLECTVEGTSNPNLYWYRQAAGRGLQLLFYSVGIGQISSEVPQNLSASRPQDRQFILSSKKLLLSDSGFYLCAWSVDSYGYTFGSGTRLTVV.

This clone appeared a single time. The chain links TRBV28 to TRBJ1-2, with 7 bases lining up with TRBD1. Germline CDR1 is MDHEN and CDR2 is SYDVKM. The CDR3 is made up of 14 amino acids. V shed 3 bases, J shed 7 bases, and the junction held 8 bases outside the gene matches. DNA of the CDR3: TGTGCCAGCAGTTTTCCCCGGGACAGCCGTGGCTACACCTTC. The encoded protein is CASSFPRDSRGYTF.

The CDR3 sequence is CASSWASGLAAYEQYF. CDR3 sequence (DNA): TGTGCCAGCAGCTGGGCCTCGGGACTAGCGGCCTACGAGCAGTACTTC. V gene TRBV5-4 combines with J gene TRBJ2-7; 11 bases match TRBD2. This CDR3 region has 16 residues. Trimming at V came to 3 bases and at J to 2 bases, leaving 7 bases not matched to a gene. The germline V gene encodes CDR1 SGHNT and CDR2 YYREEE (reference sequence).

The chain has TRBV28 and TRBJ2-1; 8 nucleotides line up with TRBD2. The germline CDR1 and CDR2 sequences are MDHEN and SYDVKM. The CDR3 loop spans 15 amino acids. J was trimmed by 2 bases and V by 6 bases; bases with no gene match: 6. CDR3 sequence: CASSPGGGTYNEQFF. The CDR3 region has the DNA TGTGCCAGCAGCCCCGGGGGGGGGACCTACAATGAGCAGTTCTTC.

This clone was seen a handful of times. This chain connects TRBV19 to TRBJ1-1, with 8 positions matching TRBD1. Germline trimming cut 3 bases from V and 4 bases from J; bases unmatched to any gene: 10. Germline-derived CDR1 and CDR2 are LNHDA and SQIVND (reference sequence). The CDR3 is 16 residues long. CDR3 nucleotides: TGTGCCAGTAGTATCGGGACAGGCCCGGGGGGCACTGAAGCTTTCTTT. This sequence encodes CASSIGTGPGGTEAFF. The whole variable domain, remainder taken from reference TRBV19 and TRBJ1-1, is DGGITQSPKYLFRKEGQNVTLSCEQNLNHDAMYWYRQDPGQGLRLIYYSQIVNDFQKGDIAEGYSVSREKKESFPLTVTSAQKNPTAFYLCASSIGTGPGGTEAFFGQGTRLTVV.

This clone has at least ten counts. The chain couples TRBV19 to TRBJ1-1; D perhaps matches TRBD1 (6 bases). Germline loops: CDR1 LNHDA, CDR2 SQIVND (reference sequence). The length of the CDR3 is 14 residues. Trimming took off 2 bases at V and 1 base at J, with 8 bases between the two ends. The CDR3 spells CASSITDRNTEAFF. The CDR3 DNA is TGTGCCAGTAGTATAACGGACAGGAACACTGAAGCTTTCTTT. The full variable domain, completed using reference TRBV19 and TRBJ1-1, is DGGITQSPKYLFRKEGQNVTLSCEQNLNHDAMYWYRQDPGQGLRLIYYSQIVNDFQKGDIAEGYSVSREKKESFPLTVTSAQKNPTAFYLCASSITDRNTEAFFGQGTRLTVV.

This clone was counted between two and nine times. The chain carries TRBV30 and TRBJ2-1; 9 positions agree with TRBD2. The J segment lost 5 bases and the V segment lost 5 bases, leaving 10 bases of the junction unmatched. Germline CDR1 is GTSNPN and CDR2 is SVGIG (reference sequence). The CDR3 extends over 15 amino acids. The CDR3: CAWGQLGTSHNEQFF. The CDR3 DNA is TGTGCCTGGGGTCAATTAGGGACTAGCCACAATGAGCAGTTCTTC.

The chain carries TRBV6-6 and TRBJ2-5, with TRBD2 identical over 9 bases. The V and J ends lost 4 bases and 4 bases, in that order; junction bases with no gene match: 7. This CDR3 has 15 amino acids. Germline V gene data show CDR1 as MNHNY and CDR2 as SVGAGI (reference sequence). The DNA of the CDR3 is TGTGCCAGCAGTTCCCCGGCGGGGGGGGCAGAGACCCAGTACTTC. Its translation: CASSSPAGGAETQYF.

This chain uses TRBV10-1 with TRBJ2-3; 9 bases align to TRBD2. The CDR3 loop spans 17 amino acids. The V and J ends lost 10 bases and 0 bases, in that order; junction bases with no gene match: 14. Germline values: CDR1 WNHNN, CDR2 SYGVQD (reference sequence). For the CDR3, the DNA is TGCGCCACTCCCCCCGCTAGCGGGATTCAAAGCACAGATACGCAGTATTTT. This encodes CATPPASGIQSTDTQYF.

There are a few counts of this clone. This rearrangement joins TRBV28 to TRBJ1-1; the D gene is possibly TRBD1 (6 bases). CDR3 length equals 13 residues. Germline V CDR1 and CDR2: MDHEN, SYDVKM. Trimming stripped 7 bases from V and 1 base from J, with 10 bases between. The CDR3 is CASIRGRNTEAFF. The CDR3 DNA reads TGTGCCAGCATCAGGGGCCGGAACACTGAAGCTTTCTTT.

This chain connects TRBV5-1 to TRBJ2-7, with 9 positions matching TRBD1. After removal of 4 bases from V and 3 bases from J, the junction contained 5 bases not matched to a gene. Looked up from germline, CDR1 is SGHRS and CDR2 is YFSETQ. The CDR3 totals 14 residues. CDR3 sequence: CASSPRDRDYEQYF. The CDR3 DNA is TGCGCCAGCAGCCCCCGGGACAGGGACTACGAGCAGTACTTC. Variable domain in full (rest from reference TRBV5-1 and TRBJ2-7): KAGVTQTPRYLIKTRGQQVTLSCSPISGHRSVSWYQQTPGQGLQFLFEYFSETQRNKGNFPGRFSGRQFSNSRSEMNVSTLELGDSALYLCASSPRDRDYEQYFGPGTRLTVT.